This TCR beta chain was sequenced in a study of T cell responses to AZD1222 COVID-19 vaccine. Overall study results and limits: Baseline serology detected seropositivity in only five or six AZD1222 recipients. A reported finding is that nearly half of spike-specific TCRs target unmutated variant regions. Sampling captured repertoires only after the peak T cell response.

TCRdb keeps only in-frame clones here, not all; method: immunoSEQ multiplex PCR. The repertoire consists of 250,000 to 300,000 clones, with 94% occurring once and the leading ten covering less than 0.65%. On this clone itself: The antigen remains unidentified.

This receptor was taken from an adult who received the AZD1222 COVID-19 vaccine. Source: peripheral blood, taken 28 days after the second AZD1222 dose.

CDR3 sequence: CASSPTGYNDQPQHF. The CDR3 nucleotides are TGTGCCAGCAGCCCTACAGGCTACAATGATCAGCCCCAGCATTTT. The chain combines TRBV3-1 (or the pseudogene TRBV3-2) with TRBJ1-5, with TRBD1 as a possible D gene (5 bases). The V end lost 4 bases, the J end lost 5 bases, and 15 bases lay between the germline ends. The germline gives CDR1 LGHDT, CDR2 YNNKEL (reference sequence). This CDR3 has 15 residues.